Listed below are T cell receptor beta chains from one sample, sequenced in a study of cytomegalovirus exposure and HLA in healthy donors. TCRdb keeps only in-frame clones here, not all; method: immunoSEQ multiplex PCR. This sample has about 140,000 clones; 72% occur once, and the top ten carry approximately 4%. Sequencing used PBMCs. Every receptor here comes from a man aged 45-65 years in good health and CMV-seropositive. The CDR3 runs from the conserved cysteine through the conserved F or W. D genes are given only for firm matches. Only part of the rows carry a size: once, few, many, or a class if the clone is expanded.

>-|TRBJ1-6|TRBD1|TRBV27
CATSGTANSPLHF
TGTGCCACCTCCGGGACAGCTAATTCACCCCTCCACTTT
>many|TRBJ1-5|TRBD1|TRBV19
CATSGTADQPQHF
TGTGCCACGTCGGGGACAGCCGATCAGCCCCAGCATTTT
>-|TRBJ2-3|-|TRBV14
CASSQRRSSDTQYF
TGTGCCAGCAGCCAAAGAAGGAGTTCAGATACGCAGTATTTT
>few|TRBJ2-5|TRBD2|TRBV9
CASSSPLAARQETQYF
TGTGCCAGCAGCTCTCCACTAGCGGCCCGCCAAGAGACCCAGTACTTC
>-|TRBJ1-3|-|TRBV2
CASSERGTGNTIYF
TGTGCCAGCAGTGAACGAGGGACTGGAAACACCATATATTTT
>-|TRBJ2-5|-|TRBV13
CASSLGLKTQYF
TGTGCCAGCAGCTTAGGCCTAAAGACCCAGTACTTC
>-|TRBJ1-1|TRBD1|TRBV19
CASSQISGTGGVRAEAFF
TGTGCCAGTAGCCAGATCTCCGGGACAGGGGGCGTGAGGGCTGAAGCTTTCTTT
>-|TRBJ1-1|-|TRBV11-3
CASSQAVNTEAFF
TGTGCCAGCTCACAGGCTGTGAACACTGAAGCTTTCTTT
>-|TRBJ2-1|-|TRBV6-5
CASSAGTEQFF
TGTGCCAGCAGTGCCGGGACAGAGCAGTTCTTC
>-|TRBJ2-5|-|TRBV5-1
CASSLTQQGAETQYF
TGCGCCAGCAGCCTGACTCAACAGGGAGCGGAGACCCAGTACTTC
>few|TRBJ1-4|TRBD1|TRBV19
CASSKTGRRLFF
TGTGCCAGTAGTAAGACAGGGAGAAGACTGTTTTTT
>-|TRBJ1-1|TRBD1|TRBV19
CASNDRGVMNTEAFF
TGTGCCAGTAATGACAGGGGTGTGATGAACACTGAAGCTTTCTTT
>-|TRBJ2-7|-|TRBV5-1
CASSSSGNEQYF
TGCGCCAGCAGTTCCTCCGGGAACGAGCAGTACTTC
>once|TRBJ2-5|-|TRBV7-7
CASSSNQETQYF
TGTGCCAGCAGCTCCAACCAAGAGACCCAGTACTTC
>-|TRBJ1-3|TRBD1|TRBV6-5
CASSYSTGSGNTIYF
TGTGCCAGCAGTTACTCGACAGGGTCAGGAAACACCATATATTTT
>-|TRBJ2-7|-|TRBV15
CATSMGQANSYEQYF
TGTGCCACCAGCATGGGGCAGGCCAACTCCTACGAGCAGTACTTC
>-|TRBJ2-7|TRBD1|TRBV7-2
CASSARTGYDEQYF
TGTGCCAGCAGCGCCCGGACAGGGTACGACGAGCAGTACTTC
>few|TRBJ2-7|TRBD2|TRBV2
CASRIGGESYEQYF
TGTGCCAGCCGAATTGGGGGGGAGTCTTACGAGCAGTACTTC
>once|TRBJ2-2|-|TRBV13
CASFRGRGSNTGELFF
TGTGCCTCCTTCCGGGGTCGGGGGTCGAACACCGGGGAGCTGTTTTTT
>-|TRBJ2-7|-|TRBV6-5
CASSYSRSYEQYF
TGTGCCAGCAGTTACTCACGGTCCTACGAGCAGTACTTC
>-|TRBJ1-2|TRBD1|TRBV19
CASRQGASEGYTF
TGTGCCAGTAGACAGGGGGCATCTGAGGGCTACACCTTC
>-|TRBJ2-7|-|TRBV5-1
CASSQSVTEGAYEQYF
TGCGCCAGCAGCCAATCTGTCACGGAAGGAGCCTACGAGCAGTACTTC
>few|TRBJ2-7|-|TRBV12-5
CASGLNGGRVYEQYF
TGTGCTAGTGGTTTGAACGGCGGCAGAGTCTACGAGCAGTACTTC
>few|TRBJ2-5|-|TRBV5-4
CASSLQGVETQYF
TGTGCCAGCAGCTTGCAGGGTGTAGAGACCCAGTACTTC
>once|TRBJ1-5|TRBD1|TRBV6-1
CASSPGQGMRQPQHF
TGTGCCAGCAGTCCGGGACAGGGGATGAGACAGCCCCAGCATTTT
>few|TRBJ1-2|-|TRBV20-1
CSAADSYGYTF
TGCAGTGCTGCGGACAGCTATGGCTACACCTTC
>-|TRBJ2-7|-|TRBV6-6
CASSYGQGTYEQCF
TGTGCCAGCAGTTACGGGCAGGGCACCTACGAGCAGTGCTTC
>-|TRBJ2-5|TRBD1|TRBV5-5
CASSLGGQGVWETQYF
TGTGCCAGCAGCTTAGGGGGACAGGGAGTGTGGGAGACCCAGTACTTC
>-|TRBJ1-1|-|TRBV5-1
CASTLVLNTEAFF
TGCGCCAGTACCTTAGTGCTGAACACTGAAGCTTTCTTT
>-|TRBJ1-5|-|TRBV19
CASTFGGARQPQHF
TGTGCCAGTACCTTCGGGGGGGCCAGGCAGCCCCAGCATTTT
>few|TRBJ2-7|-|TRBV28
CASSSPTQQYF
TGTGCCAGCAGTTCCCCGACACAGCAGTACTTC
>many|TRBJ1-5|-|TRBV28
CASGNRINQPQHF
TGTGCCAGCGGCAACAGAATCAATCAGCCCCAGCATTTT
>-|TRBJ2-5|-|TRBV11-3
CASSLAVGVRGQETQYF
TGTGCCAGCAGCTTAGCTGTCGGGGTGCGGGGCCAAGAGACCCAGTACTTC
>-|TRBJ2-5|-|TRBV18
CASSPTLDSQYQETQYF
TGTGCCAGCTCTCCTACCCTGGACAGCCAGTACCAAGAGACCCAGTACTTC
>-|TRBJ2-5|-|TRBV14
CASSQDKSRGETQYF
TGTGCCAGCAGCCAAGATAAATCAAGAGGGGAGACCCAGTACTTC
>-|TRBJ1-1|TRBD1|TRBV2
CASNSDRLNTEAFF
TGTGCCAGCAATTCGGACAGGCTAAACACTGAAGCTTTCTTT
>-|TRBJ2-7|TRBD2|TRBV5-1
CASSFLGLAGPGEEQYF
TGCGCCAGCAGCTTTCTCGGACTAGCGGGCCCGGGGGAAGAGCAGTACTTC
>-|TRBJ1-2|-|TRBV4-3
CASSQDYTGRGVIGYGYTF
TGCGCCAGCAGCCAAGATTATACAGGGCGCGGAGTAATAGGGTATGGCTACACCTTC
>few|TRBJ1-1|-|TRBV13
CASSFSGRSNTEAFF
TGTGCCAGCAGCTTTTCAGGGCGGTCGAACACTGAAGCTTTCTTT
>-|TRBJ2-7|-|TRBV5-1
CASSVEETGEQYF
TGCGCCAGCAGCGTGGAGGAAACGGGGGAGCAGTACTTC
>-|TRBJ2-7|TRBD2|TRBV7-9
CASSLASGLAGGSYEQYF
TGTGCCAGCAGCTTAGCCTCGGGACTAGCGGGAGGGTCCTACGAGCAGTACTTC
>-|TRBJ1-2|-|TRBV9
CASSVVFQGYGYTF
TGTGCCAGCAGCGTAGTTTTCCAGGGATATGGCTACACCTTC